Presented here are 3 T cell receptor beta chains from one specimen sequenced in a study. The sorted Tregs were CD4+CD25+CD127-/low cells. TCRdb reprocessed the 5' RACE reads with MiXCR, giving one entry per CDR3 protein. The table shows fewer than 65,000 distinct CDR3 sequences, with roughly 20% occurring only once. The material sequenced was tumor-infiltrating Tregs sorted from the breast tumor. These receptors were taken from a female donor with breast cancer.

This clonotype turned up a few times. V is TRBV5-1 and J is TRBJ2-1; 10 bases line up with TRBD1. The CDR3 has 15 amino acids. Germline CDR1 is SGHRS and CDR2 is YFSETQ. After removal of 0 bases from V and 8 bases from J, the junction contained 5 bases not matched to a gene. The CDR3 DNA reads TGCGCCAGCAGCTTGGGGGACAGGGGACGGGATGAGCAGTTCTTC. Amino acids: CASSLGDRGRDEQFF.

In this sample, this clonotype turned up a few times. The V gene is TRBV5-1, the J gene TRBJ2-1, with D possibly being TRBD1 (5 bases). This CDR3 spans 14 amino acids. V dropped 0 bases and J dropped 5 bases, with 9 bases sitting between them. The germline V gene has CDR1 SGHRS and CDR2 YFSETQ. The DNA of the CDR3 is TGCGCCAGCAGCTTGGCTACAGGACACAATGAGCAGTTCTTC. This gives the protein CASSLATGHNEQFF.

This clonotype was detected a few times. The rearrangement joins TRBV5-1 to TRBJ1-5; no firm D call. Deletions cut 4 bases from V and 3 bases from J, with 8 bases between. This CDR3 has 13 amino acids. From germline, CDR1 is SGHRS and CDR2 YFSETQ. CDR3 nucleotide sequence: TGCGCCAGCAGCGCCGGGGACAATCAGCCCCAGCATTTT. Amino acid sequence: CASSAGDNQPQHF.